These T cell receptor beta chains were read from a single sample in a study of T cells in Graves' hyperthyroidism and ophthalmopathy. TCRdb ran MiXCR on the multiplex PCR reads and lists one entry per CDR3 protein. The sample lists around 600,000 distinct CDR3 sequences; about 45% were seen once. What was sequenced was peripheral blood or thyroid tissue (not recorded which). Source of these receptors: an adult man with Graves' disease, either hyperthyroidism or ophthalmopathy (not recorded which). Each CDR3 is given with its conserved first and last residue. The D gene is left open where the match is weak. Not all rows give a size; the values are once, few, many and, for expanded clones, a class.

CASSGRVPEGAQYF TGCGCCAGCAGCGGCAGGGTGCCCGAGGGGGCCCAGTACTTC TRBJ2-5 TRBV5-1 - once 14
CASSPGTGAEKLFF TGTGCCAGCAGCCCTGGGACAGGGGCCGAAAAACTGTTTTTT TRBJ1-4 TRBV9 TRBD1 many 14
CATSRDNTGELFF TGTGCCACTTCCCGGGACAACACCGGGGAGCTGTTTTTT TRBJ2-2 TRBV7-3 - many 13
CAISLRTVNEKLFF TGTGCCATCAGCTTGCGGACAGTTAATGAAAAACTGTTTTTT TRBJ1-4 TRBV7-2 - - 14
CSVELGRAGYGYTF TGCAGCGTTGAGTTAGGCAGAGCAGGCTATGGCTACACCTTC TRBJ1-2 TRBV29-1 - many 14
CASSFGTDLVAFF TGTGCCAGCAGCTTTGGGACAGACCTGGTCGCTTTCTTT TRBJ1-1 TRBV7-8 TRBD1 many 13
CASSPSTGGRGETQYF TGTGCCAGTAGTCCATCGACAGGGGGAAGGGGAGAGACCCAGTACTTC TRBJ2-5 TRBV19 TRBD1 - 16
CATSAANLRETQYF TGTGCCACCAGTGCCGCCAACCTCCGGGAGACCCAGTACTTC TRBJ2-5 TRBV24-1 - - 14
CASSLGQGAYGYTF TGTGCCAGCAGCCTCGGACAGGGGGCCTATGGCTACACCTTC TRBJ1-2 TRBV7-9 TRBD1 many 14
CASSFDRVGEQYF TGTGCCAGCAGCTTCGACAGGGTGGGCGAGCAGTACTTC TRBJ2-7 TRBV5-5 TRBD1 - 13
CASSSTGGFEKLFF TGTGCCAGCAGTTCGACAGGGGGCTTTGAAAAACTGTTTTTT TRBJ1-4 TRBV12-3/TRBV12-4 TRBD1 - 14
CASSIGHMNTGELFF TGTGCCAGTAGTATCGGCCATATGAACACCGGGGAGCTGTTTTTT TRBJ2-2 TRBV19 - - 15
CARDRGKYSNQPQHF TGTGCCCGAGACAGGGGCAAGTATAGCAATCAGCCCCAGCATTTT TRBJ1-5 TRBV2 TRBD1 many 15
CASSDGQGYEQYF TGTGCCAGCAGTGACGGACAGGGCTACGAGCAGTACTTC TRBJ2-7 TRBV24-1 TRBD1 - 13
CSAIWDRTLNYGYTF TGCAGTGCTATCTGGGACAGGACTCTTAACTATGGCTACACCTTC TRBJ1-2 TRBV20-1 TRBD1 once 15
CASSWRQGATGELFF TGTGCCAGCAGCTGGAGACAGGGGGCCACCGGGGAGCTGTTTTTT TRBJ2-2 TRBV6-1 TRBD1 - 15
CASSLGTADNYGYTF TGTGCCAGCAGCTTAGGGACCGCGGATAACTATGGCTACACCTTC TRBJ1-2 TRBV9 - - 15
CATSYTGNTEAFF TGTGCCACCAGCTATACAGGGAACACTGAAGCTTTCTTT TRBJ1-1 TRBV15 - few 13
CATRDREGYTF TGTGCCACCAGGGACAGGGAAGGCTACACCTTC TRBJ1-2 TRBV24-1 TRBD1 - 11
CASRKLAGGDETQYF TGTGCCAGCAGAAAGCTAGCGGGAGGTGACGAGACCCAGTACTTC TRBJ2-5 TRBV7-9 TRBD2 many 15
CSARRGEETQYF TGCAGTGCTAGACGGGGGGAAGAGACCCAGTACTTC TRBJ2-5 TRBV20-1 TRBD2 few 12
CASSSYPDRAEQPQHF TGTGCCAGTAGTTCCTATCCCGACAGGGCCGAACAGCCCCAGCATTTT TRBJ1-5 TRBV19 TRBD1 - 16
CASSDQRGHYGYTF TGTGCCAGCAGTGATCAGCGGGGACACTATGGCTACACCTTC TRBJ1-2 TRBV25-1 - many 14
CASSHGPSNEKLFF TGCGCCAGCAGCCACGGACCCTCTAATGAAAAACTGTTTTTT TRBJ1-4 TRBV4-1 - - 14
CASSRDLGGYEQYF TGTGCCAGCAGCCGAGACCTAGGGGGCTACGAGCAGTACTTC TRBJ2-7 TRBV7-2 - few 14
CSANGQGAQPQHF TGCAGTGCCAACGGACAGGGGGCTCAGCCCCAGCATTTT TRBJ1-5 TRBV20-1 TRBD1 many 13
CASSQGQGTNTGELFF TGTGCCAGCAGCCAAGGACAGGGAACGAACACCGGGGAGCTGTTTTTT TRBJ2-2 TRBV6-1 TRBD1 few 16
CATSDRDSHQDRDTQYF TGTGCCACCAGTGACCGGGACAGCCATCAGGACAGAGATACGCAGTATTTT TRBJ2-3 TRBV2 TRBD1 - 17
CASRQGKFTEAFF TGTGCCAGCAGACAGGGGAAGTTCACTGAAGCTTTCTTT TRBJ1-1 TRBV7-3 TRBD1 - 13
CASSQVQGANTEAFF TGCGCCAGCAGCCAAGTCCAGGGGGCGAACACTGAAGCTTTCTTT TRBJ1-1 TRBV7-4 TRBD1 few 15
CASSPTGYTF TGTGCCAGCAGTCCTACGGGCTACACCTTC TRBJ1-2 TRBV24-1 - few 10
CASSFGSGTQYF TGTGCCAGCAGCTTTGGATCGGGGACCCAGTACTTC TRBJ2-5 TRBV11-2 - many 12
CSGGGEWETQYF TGCAGCGGGGGGGGAGAATGGGAGACCCAGTACTTC TRBJ2-5 TRBV29-1 TRBD2 many 12
CASSTINTYGYTF TGTGCCAGCAGCACCATCAACACTTATGGCTACACCTTC TRBJ1-2 TRBV9 - few 13
CASSLVVGRAQVTDTQYF TGTGCCAGCAGCTTAGTTGTGGGGCGGGCCCAGGTTACAGATACGCAGTATTTT TRBJ2-3 TRBV7-6 - - 18